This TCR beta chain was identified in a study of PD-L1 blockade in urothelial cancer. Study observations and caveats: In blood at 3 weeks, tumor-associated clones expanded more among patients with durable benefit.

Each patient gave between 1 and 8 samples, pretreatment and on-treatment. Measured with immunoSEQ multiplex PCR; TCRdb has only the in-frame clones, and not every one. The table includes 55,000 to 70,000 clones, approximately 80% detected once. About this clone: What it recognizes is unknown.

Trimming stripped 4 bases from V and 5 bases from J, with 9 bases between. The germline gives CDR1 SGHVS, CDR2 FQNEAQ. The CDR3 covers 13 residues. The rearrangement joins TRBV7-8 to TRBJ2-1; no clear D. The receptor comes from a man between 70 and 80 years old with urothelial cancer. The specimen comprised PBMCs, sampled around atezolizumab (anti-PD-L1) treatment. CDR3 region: CASSWNRDNEQFF. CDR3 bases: TGTGCCAGCAGCTGGAACCGGGACAATGAGCAGTTCTTC.